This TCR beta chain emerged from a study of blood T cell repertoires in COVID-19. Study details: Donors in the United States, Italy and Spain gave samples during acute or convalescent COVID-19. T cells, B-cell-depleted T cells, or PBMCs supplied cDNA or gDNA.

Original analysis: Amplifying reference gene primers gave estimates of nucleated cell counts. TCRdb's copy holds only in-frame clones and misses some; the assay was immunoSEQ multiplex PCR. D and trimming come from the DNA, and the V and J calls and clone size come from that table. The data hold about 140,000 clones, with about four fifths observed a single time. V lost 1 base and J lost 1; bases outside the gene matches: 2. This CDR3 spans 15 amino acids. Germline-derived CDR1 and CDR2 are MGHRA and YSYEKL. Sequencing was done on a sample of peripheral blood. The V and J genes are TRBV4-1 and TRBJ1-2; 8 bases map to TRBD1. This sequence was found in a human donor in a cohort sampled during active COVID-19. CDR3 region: CASSQAGGVNYGYTF. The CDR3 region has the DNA TGCGCCAGCAGCCAAGCAGGGGGCGTTAACTATGGCTACACCTTC.